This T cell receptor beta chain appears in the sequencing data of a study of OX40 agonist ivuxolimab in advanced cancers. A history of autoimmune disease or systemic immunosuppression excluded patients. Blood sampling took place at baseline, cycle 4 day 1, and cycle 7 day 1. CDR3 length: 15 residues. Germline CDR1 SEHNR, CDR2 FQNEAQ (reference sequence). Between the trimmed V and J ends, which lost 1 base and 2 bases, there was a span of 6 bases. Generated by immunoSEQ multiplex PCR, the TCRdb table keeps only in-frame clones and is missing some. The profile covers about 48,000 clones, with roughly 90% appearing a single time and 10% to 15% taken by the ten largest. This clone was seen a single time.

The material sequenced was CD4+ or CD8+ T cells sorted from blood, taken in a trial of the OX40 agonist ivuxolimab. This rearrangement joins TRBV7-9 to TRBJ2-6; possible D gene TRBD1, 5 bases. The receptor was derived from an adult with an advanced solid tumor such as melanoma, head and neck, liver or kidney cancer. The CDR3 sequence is CASSLEGTGANVLTF. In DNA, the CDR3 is TGTGCCAGCAGCTTAGAGGGGACTGGGGCCAACGTCCTGACTTTC.